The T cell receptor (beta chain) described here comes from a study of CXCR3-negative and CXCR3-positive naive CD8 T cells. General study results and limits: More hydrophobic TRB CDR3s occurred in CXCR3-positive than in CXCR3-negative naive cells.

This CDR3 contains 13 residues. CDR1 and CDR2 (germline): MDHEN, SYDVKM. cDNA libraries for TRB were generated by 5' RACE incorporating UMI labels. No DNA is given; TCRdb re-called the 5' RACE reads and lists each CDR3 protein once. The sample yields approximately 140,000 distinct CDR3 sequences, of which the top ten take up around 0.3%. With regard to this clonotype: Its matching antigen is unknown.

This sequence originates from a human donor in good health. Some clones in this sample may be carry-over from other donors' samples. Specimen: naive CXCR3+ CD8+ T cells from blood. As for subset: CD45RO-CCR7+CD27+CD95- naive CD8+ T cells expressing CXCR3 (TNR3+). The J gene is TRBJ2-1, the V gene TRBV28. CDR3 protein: CASSFGVYNEQFF.